This T cell receptor (beta chain) was sequenced during a study of blood T cell repertoires in COVID-19 (dated by TCRdb to the early 2020s). Turning to the overall study: Samples covering the acute and convalescent phases of COVID-19 were provided by collaborators in the United States, Italy and Spain. The dataset comprised deeply sampled blood TCRbeta repertoires from subjects exposed to, actively infected with, or recovered from COVID-19. The samples were drawn from two sources: the first 160 participants of the ongoing ImmuneRACE study, and over 1,000 subjects contributed by 6 global collaborators. The material from the prospective study consisted of cDNA or gDNA derived from T cells, B-cell-depleted T cells, or PBMCs. A freely available public database, intended as a resource for researchers studying the immune response to SARS-CoV-2, is where the repertoires were released. Where available, HLA class I and class II types were taken from metadata supplied by the sample provider and were not determined by assay-based typing. The sample metadata nearly always contained a de-identified subject ID, COVID-19 status, age in years and sex. The paper's findings and limits, for the study overall: Clinical and demographic metadata were provided uncurated, with the amount varying by source and participant.

TCRbeta CDR3 regions were amplified from genomic DNA using the immunoSEQ Assay, a bias-controlled multiplex PCR. The original pipeline was this. Nucleated cell counts per sample were estimated from amplification of reference gene primers within the assay. Sequence reads were collapsed and filtered to measure the absolute abundance of every unique TCRbeta CDR3 rearrangement. For each sample, productive Simpson clonality was calculated as the square root of Simpson's diversity index across productive rearrangements. TCRdb took over this immuneACCESS table, retaining in-frame rearrangements with V and J assigned. Such tables are incomplete; in checked studies, under half of the missing clones stem from an unresolved V gene, and the remainder is unexplained. The V and J calls and the clone size are those of that table, but D and trimming were determined from the DNA. The table for this sample lists 250,000 to 300,000 clones; 86% of them were counted only once. The ten largest clones add up to roughly 15% of the sample.

Worth noting for this clone: Its antigen is currently not known. Base qualities are not recorded, but no much larger clone differs from it by a single base.

From the cysteine through the phenylalanine, the CDR3 covers 16 amino acids. Only CDR3 DNA remains: 48 bases, in frame from the first base. The CDR1 and CDR2 encoded by the germline V gene are KGHSH and LQKENI. V and J are trimmed by 3 bases and 8 bases, and the gene matches miss 7 bases of the junction. Participants in the prospective study were enrolled through a virtual design, were aged roughly 18 to 100 years, and lived in roughly 26 United States geographic areas. Cohort assignment in the prospective study relied on participant-reported clinical history from a screening survey and a study questionnaire. ImmuneRACE Cohort 3 recovered participants were defined by two consecutive negative NP/OP PCR tests, healthcare professional clearance, or symptom resolution. In the prospective study, whole blood, serum and a nasopharyngeal or oropharyngeal swab were collected from each participant by mobile phlebotomists. Over a roughly two-month period, participants in the prospective study had the option of providing additional blood draws and questionnaires. Before DNA extraction, prospective study blood samples were shipped either frozen or at room temperature.

The chain is encoded by TRBV18 joined to TRBJ2-1; 13 nucleotides in the junction match TRBD2. Sample: PBMCs or T cells enriched from blood (not recorded which). The source is a man younger than 30 who had recovered from COVID-19. The DNA reads as follows: TGTGCCAGCTCACCGCGGACTAGCGGGAGTAGCGATGAGCAGTTCTTC. This encodes CASSPRTSGSSDEQFF. Where the CDR3 stops, the reference TRBV18 and TRBJ2-1 genes take over; the full variable domain is NAGVMQNPRHLVRRRGQEARLRCSPMKGHSHVYWYRQLPEEGLKFMVYLQKENIIDESGMPKERFSAEFPKEGPSILRIQQVVRGDSAAYFCASSPRTSGSSDEQFFGPGTRLTVL.